The 7 T cell receptor beta chains below were found in one sample sequenced in a study of glioma-infiltrating T cells after dendritic cell vaccination. This table comes from immunoSEQ multiplex PCR, and its TCRdb copy is limited to in-frame clones, with some not included. The sample holds about 90,000 clones; over 65% are singletons and the top ten take around 2.9%. This specimen was blood, taken before dendritic cell vaccination. The receptors derive from a human donor with glioblastoma.

This rearrangement joins TRBV7-9 to TRBJ1-3; D perhaps matches TRBD1 (6 bases). Trimming left V 7 bases short and J 4 bases short, with 17 bases between. CDR1 is SEHNR and CDR2 is FQNEAQ in the germline V gene (reference sequence). CDR3 length: 15 amino acids. The CDR3 nucleotides are TGTGCCAGCACCCAGCCTTTGGGGGCAGGAAACACCATATATTTT. It specifies CASTQPLGAGNTIYF.

This clone showed up just once. The V and J genes are TRBV7-9 and TRBJ1-2; no clear D. Trimming shortened V by 2 bases and J by 3 bases, and 7 bases separated the two germline ends. This CDR3 is 13 amino acids long. Germline V gene data show CDR1 as SEHNR and CDR2 as FQNEAQ (reference sequence). In DNA form, the CDR3 reads TGTGCCAGCAGCTTAAGGGAGCACTATGGCTACACCTTC. Translation gives CASSLREHYGYTF.

The chain has TRBV5-1 and TRBJ2-7, with TRBD1 matching over 11 bases. J was trimmed by 2 bases and V by 3 bases; bases with no gene match: 1. Germline-derived CDR1 and CDR2 are SGHRS and YFSETQ. This CDR3 is built from 14 residues. CDR3 sequence: CASSSGQGAYEQYF. CDR3 coding DNA: TGCGCCAGCAGCTCGGGACAGGGGGCCTACGAGCAGTACTTC.

The genes are TRBV20-1 and TRBJ2-5; no clear D gene. The last part of the DNA fits TRBJ2-7 better; the J call may be wrong. The CDR3 consists of 11 residues. In germline, CDR1 is DFQATT, CDR2 SNEGSKA (reference sequence). Here the CDR3 reads CSATTSHEQYF. The CDR3 coding sequence is TGCAGTGCTACGACATCCCACGAGCAGTACTTC.

Here the CDR3 DNA reads TGTGCCAGTAGTATAGTGGGCCGCGGGACAGGTTATGGCTACACCTTC. Translation gives CASSIVGRGTGYGYTF. The gene calls are TRBV19 and TRBJ1-2, with 8 positions matching TRBD1. Germline CDR1 and CDR2: LNHDA and SQIVND (reference sequence). The CDR3 runs to 16 residues. V was clipped by 1 base and J by 5 bases; unmatched bases: 9.

As regards this clone: One junction end disagrees with the germline gene, perhaps due to a read error. V gene TRBV7-7 combines with J gene TRBJ2-3; TRBD2 matches at 7 bases. CDR3 length: 15 residues. Germline CDR1 and CDR2: SSHAT and FNYEAQ (reference sequence). CDR3 bases: TGTGCTAGCAGCTTAGCGGGTGGGAGGACAGATACGCAGTATTTT. Protein sequence: CASSLAGGRTDTQYF.

This clone was seen a handful of times. The rearrangement links TRBV7-9 to TRBJ1-4, with a tentative D call TRBD1 (5 bases). The germline V gene has CDR1 SEHNR and CDR2 FQNEAQ (reference sequence). Trimming removed 10 bases at V and 0 bases at J, with 12 bases between. This CDR3 has 14 residues. CDR3 sequence (DNA): TGTGCCACCCGGGACTGGGCAACTAATGAAAAACTGTTTTTT. Residues: CATRDWATNEKLFF.